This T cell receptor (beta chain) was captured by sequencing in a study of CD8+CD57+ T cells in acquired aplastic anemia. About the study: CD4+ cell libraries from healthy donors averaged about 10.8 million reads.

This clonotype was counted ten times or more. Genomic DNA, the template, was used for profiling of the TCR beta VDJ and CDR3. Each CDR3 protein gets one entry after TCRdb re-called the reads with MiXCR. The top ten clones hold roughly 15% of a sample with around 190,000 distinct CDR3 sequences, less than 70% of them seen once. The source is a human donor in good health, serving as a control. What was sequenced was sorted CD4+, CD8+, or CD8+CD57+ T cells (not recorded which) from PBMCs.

The CDR3 bases are TGTGCCAGCAGTTTAAGGTCTCCCCTCCACTTT. Protein: CASSLRSPLHF. The rearrangement links TRBV28 to TRBJ1-6; D uncertain. Trimming left V 2 bases short and J 13 bases short, with 6 bases between. Germline values: CDR1 MDHEN, CDR2 SYDVKM. The CDR3 runs 11 residues.